Listed below are T cell receptor beta chains from one sample, sequenced in a study of HIV-infected children after antiretroviral therapy interruption. TCRdb reprocessed the 3' RACE reads with MiXCR, giving one entry per CDR3 protein. This sample yields about 89,000 distinct CDR3 sequences, of which 6.9% are seen a single time; 0.85% to 1.2% belongs to the top ten. The sample in question was CD45RA+ CD4+ T cells from PBMCs, pooled from several time points, obtained from a donor given antiretroviral therapy, either interrupted or continuous. Receptors were obtained from a pool of human donors with HIV. Both conserved end residues are part of each CDR3. D genes are given only for firm matches. Rows give clone size only sometimes, using once, few, many, or a class for an expanded clone.

j_call | clone_size | d_call | v_call | cdr3_nt | cdr3_aa
TRBJ2-6 | many | NA | TRBV6-1 | TGTGCCAGCAGTGTGGTAGGGGCCAACGTCCTGACTTTC | CASSVVGANVLTF
TRBJ2-7 | many | NA | TRBV10-3 | TGTGCCATCCTTCAGGGAATCGCCTACGAGCAGTACTTC | CAILQGIAYEQYF
TRBJ2-3 | many | NA | TRBV18 | TGTGCCAGCTCATCAGTAGCCGGGGCAGATACGCAGTATTTT | CASSSVAGADTQYF
TRBJ2-6 | few | NA | TRBV12-3/TRBV12-4 | TGTGCCAGCAGTTTCGGTGGGGGGTCAGGGGCCAACGTCCTGACTTTC | CASSFGGGSGANVLTF
TRBJ2-1 | NA | NA | TRBV12-3/TRBV12-4 | TGTGCCAGCAGTTTAGCAGGGGCGGGGAATGAGCAGTTCTTC | CASSLAGAGNEQFF
TRBJ2-7 | many | NA | TRBV5-1 | TGCGCCAGCAGCTTGGGTACGCTCTACGAGCAGTACTTC | CASSLGTLYEQYF
TRBJ2-1 | many | TRBD2 | TRBV4-1 | TGCGCCAGCAGCCAAGTTAGATTCCTAGCGGAGACCTCCTACAATGAGCAGTTCTTC | CASSQVRFLAETSYNEQFF
TRBJ2-2 | many | NA | TRBV7-2 | TGTGCCAGCACCCTCGGGACCGGGGAGCTGTTTTTT | CASTLGTGELFF
TRBJ1-2 | many | NA | TRBV5-1 | TGCGCCAGCAGCTTGACCCAGGGAGACTATGGCTACACCTTC | CASSLTQGDYGYTF
TRBJ2-1 | many | NA | TRBV14 | TGTGCCAGCAGCCAGGAGGACACGGTCCCGTTAATTGAGCAGTTCTTC | CASSQEDTVPLIEQFF
TRBJ1-4 | few | TRBD1 | TRBV2 | TGTGCCAGCAGGGAGACAGGGGGGGAAAAACTGTTTTTT | CASRETGGEKLFF
TRBJ2-1 | many | NA | TRBV9 | TGTGCCAGCAGCGTCACCAGGGGAAAGCAGTTCTTC | CASSVTRGKQFF
TRBJ2-7 | many | NA | TRBV28 | TGTGCCAGCAGTTTAGGCGGTACCAGCTACGAGCAGTACTTC | CASSLGGTSYEQYF
TRBJ2-2 | NA | NA | TRBV5-1 | TGCGCCAGCAGCTTGGACGGGGGCCCCGGGGAGCTGTTTTTT | CASSLDGGPGELFF
TRBJ1-1 | many | NA | TRBV5-1 | TGCGCCAGCAGCTTCGGACAGATTTACACTGAAGCTTTCTTT | CASSFGQIYTEAFF
TRBJ2-3 | many | TRBD2 | TRBV12-3/TRBV12-4 | TGTGCCAGCAGTCCTCCGGGACTAGCGAGAGAAGATACGCAGTATTTT | CASSPPGLAREDTQYF
TRBJ2-6 | NA | NA | TRBV30 | TGTGCCTGGAGCTCTGGGGCCAACGTCCTGACTTTC | CAWSSGANVLTF
TRBJ2-1 | many | NA | TRBV10-3 | TGTGCCATCAGTGTGGGGACCGAGGAGCAGTTCTTC | CAISVGTEEQFF
TRBJ2-1 | many | NA | TRBV7-9 | TGTGCCAGCAGCCTAGTGCAGGTGCAGCTGTTCTTC | CASSLVQVQLFF
TRBJ2-6 | few | NA | TRBV18 | TGTGCCAGCTCACCACCGGGACTTGCAGCCTCTGGGGCCAACGTCCTGACTTTC | CASSPPGLAASGANVLTF
TRBJ2-1 | many | NA | TRBV6-2/TRBV6-3 | TGTGCCAGCAGTTCCAGGTACAATGAGCAGTTCTTC | CASSSRYNEQFF
TRBJ2-1 | many | TRBD2 | TRBV20-1 | TGCAGTGCTAGAGTCTTGGCTAGCGGGGGACGGGATGAGCAGTTCTTC | CSARVLASGGRDEQFF
TRBJ1-2 | many | NA | TRBV12-3/TRBV12-4 | TGTGCCAGCAGTTTTCGGCGTAACTATGGCTACACCTTC | CASSFRRNYGYTF
TRBJ2-1 | many | TRBD2 | TRBV10-2 | TGCGCCAGCAGTGAGCTACTAGCGCGCGACAATGAGCAGTTCTTC | CASSELLARDNEQFF
TRBJ1-4 | many | TRBD1 | TRBV4-1 | TGCGCCAGCAGCCAAGATTTTCAGGGGGCAGGGGCTAATGAAAAACTGTTTTTT | CASSQDFQGAGANEKLFF
TRBJ2-5 | many | NA | TRBV20-1 | TGCAGTGCTACGGACCGACTGATGCAAGAGACCCAGTACTTC | CSATDRLMQETQYF
TRBJ2-5 | many | NA | TRBV7-6 | TGTGCCAGCAGCTTAGAGGCGACCCAGTACTTC | CASSLEATQYF
TRBJ1-5 | many | NA | TRBV19 | TGTGCCAGTAGTGCCCCTACCACAGGGTATAGCAATCAGCCCCAGCATTTT | CASSAPTTGYSNQPQHF
TRBJ2-5 | NA | TRBD2 | TRBV6-1 | TGTGCCAGCAGTGCCGGGGGGTCTAGATCGGAGACCCAGTACTTC | CASSAGGSRSETQYF
TRBJ2-5 | many | TRBD1 | TRBV5-1 | TGCGCCAGCAGCTTCGGGGACAGGGCGGTTGAGACCCAGTACTTC | CASSFGDRAVETQYF
TRBJ2-5 | many | NA | TRBV6-6 | TGTGCCAGCAGCCAGGTGAAAGAGACCCAGTACTTC | CASSQVKETQYF
TRBJ2-1 | many | TRBD2 | TRBV11-3 | TGTGCCAGCAGCTTCCAACTAGCGGGAGACAATGAGCAGTTCTTC | CASSFQLAGDNEQFF
TRBJ2-3 | many | NA | TRBV5-1 | TGCGCCAGCAGTCCCGGGACTTCCCAGGAAGCGCAGTATTTT | CASSPGTSQEAQYF
TRBJ1-2 | many | TRBD1 | TRBV20-1 | TGCAGTGCTAGAGGACAGGGGGGATCGTATGGCTACACCTTC | CSARGQGGSYGYTF